Here is one T cell receptor (beta chain) with its context. Its antigen is unidentified. Samples held about 0.9-10 million cryopreserved PBMC before DNA extraction. At survey level, the immunoSEQ assay was run in its v3.0 version. Libraries were prepared by immunoSEQ multiplex PCR; TCRdb keeps only in-frame clonotypes and omits some of them. The sample includes over 30,000 clones, 95% to 98% of them seen just once. The sample belongs to a study of long-term antiretroviral therapy in people with HIV. The study, taken as a whole, reports: Diversity rose after ART but stayed below transplant donor controls.

Trimming removed 0 bases at V and 8 bases at J, with 16 bases between. The CDR3 consists of 15 residues. Germline V CDR1 and CDR2: LGHNA, YSLEER. This chain links TRBV4-3 with TRBJ1-2; D gene unclear. The source was unsorted PBMCs, collected 6.9 years after starting antiretroviral therapy. This sequence was found in a man under 40 with HIV. CDR3 residues: CASSQDGVTGRGYTF. DNA for the CDR3: TGCGCCAGCAGCCAAGATGGAGTGACTGGTCGAGGCTACACCTTC.